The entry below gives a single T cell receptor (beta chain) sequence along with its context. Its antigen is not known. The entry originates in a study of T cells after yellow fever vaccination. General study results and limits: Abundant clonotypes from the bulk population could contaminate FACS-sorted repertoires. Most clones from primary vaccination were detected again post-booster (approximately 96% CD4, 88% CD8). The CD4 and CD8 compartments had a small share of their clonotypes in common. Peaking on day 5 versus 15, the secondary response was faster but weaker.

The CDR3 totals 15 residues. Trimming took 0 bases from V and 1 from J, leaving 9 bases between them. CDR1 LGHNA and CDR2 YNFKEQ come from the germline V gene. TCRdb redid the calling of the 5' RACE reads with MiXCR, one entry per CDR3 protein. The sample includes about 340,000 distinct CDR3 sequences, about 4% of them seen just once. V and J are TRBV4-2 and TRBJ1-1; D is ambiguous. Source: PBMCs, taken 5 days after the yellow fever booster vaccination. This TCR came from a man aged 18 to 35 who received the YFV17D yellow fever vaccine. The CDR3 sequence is CASSQDRERNTEAFF. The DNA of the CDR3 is TGTGCCAGCAGCCAAGATCGCGAGCGGAACACTGAAGCTTTCTTT.